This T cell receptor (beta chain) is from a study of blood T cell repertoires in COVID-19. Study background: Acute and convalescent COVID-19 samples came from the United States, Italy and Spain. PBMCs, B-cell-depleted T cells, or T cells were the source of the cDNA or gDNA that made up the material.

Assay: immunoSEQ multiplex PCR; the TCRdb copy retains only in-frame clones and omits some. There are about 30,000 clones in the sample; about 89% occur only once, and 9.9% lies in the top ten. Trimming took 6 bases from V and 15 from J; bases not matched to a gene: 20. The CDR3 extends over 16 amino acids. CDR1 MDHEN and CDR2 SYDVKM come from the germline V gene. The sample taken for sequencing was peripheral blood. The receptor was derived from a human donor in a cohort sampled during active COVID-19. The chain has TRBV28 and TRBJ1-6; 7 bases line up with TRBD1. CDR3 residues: CASSPRQGASISVLHF. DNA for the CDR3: TGTGCCAGCAGCCCAAGACAGGGTGCTTCTATTTCGGTCCTCCACTTT.